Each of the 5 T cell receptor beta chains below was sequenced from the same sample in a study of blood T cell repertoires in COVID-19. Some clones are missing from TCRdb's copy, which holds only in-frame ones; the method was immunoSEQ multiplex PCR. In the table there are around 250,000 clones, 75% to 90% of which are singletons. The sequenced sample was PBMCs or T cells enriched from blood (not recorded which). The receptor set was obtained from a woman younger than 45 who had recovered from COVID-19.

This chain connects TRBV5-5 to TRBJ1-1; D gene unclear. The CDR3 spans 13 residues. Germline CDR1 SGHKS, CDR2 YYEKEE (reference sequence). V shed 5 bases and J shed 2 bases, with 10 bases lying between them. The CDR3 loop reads CASSFDFNTEAFF. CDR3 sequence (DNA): TGTGCCAGCAGTTTCGACTTTAACACTGAAGCTTTCTTT.

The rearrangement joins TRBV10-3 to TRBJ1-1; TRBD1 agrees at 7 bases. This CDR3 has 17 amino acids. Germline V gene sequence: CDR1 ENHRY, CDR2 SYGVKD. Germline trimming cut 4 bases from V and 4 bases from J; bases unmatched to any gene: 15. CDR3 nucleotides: TGTGCCATCAGTGGAGGGGGCACGAATCTGGGTGGCACTGAAGCTTTCTTT. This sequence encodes CAISGGGTNLGGTEAFF.

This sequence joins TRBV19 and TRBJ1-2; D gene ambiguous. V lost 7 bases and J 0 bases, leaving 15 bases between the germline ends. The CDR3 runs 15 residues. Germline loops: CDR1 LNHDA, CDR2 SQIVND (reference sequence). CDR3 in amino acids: CASNEAVTTNYGYTF. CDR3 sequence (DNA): TGTGCCAGTAATGAGGCAGTGACTACTAACTATGGCTACACCTTC.

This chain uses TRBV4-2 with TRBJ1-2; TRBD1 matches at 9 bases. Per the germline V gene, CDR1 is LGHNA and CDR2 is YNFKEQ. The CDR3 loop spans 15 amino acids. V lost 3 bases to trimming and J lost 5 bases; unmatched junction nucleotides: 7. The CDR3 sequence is CASSQETGTGYGYTF. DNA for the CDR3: TGTGCCAGCAGCCAGGAAACCGGGACAGGGTATGGCTACACCTTC.

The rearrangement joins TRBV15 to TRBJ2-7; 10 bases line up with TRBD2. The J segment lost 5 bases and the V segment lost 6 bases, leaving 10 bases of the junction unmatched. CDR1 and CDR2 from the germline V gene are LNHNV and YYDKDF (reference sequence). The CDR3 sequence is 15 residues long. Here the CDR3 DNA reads TGTGCCACCAGTCTCCTAGCTAGCGGGAGCCACGAGCAGTACTTC. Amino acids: CATSLLASGSHEQYF.